This is a list of T cell receptor beta chains from one sample in a study of CD8+ T cells in alopecia areata. Method: immunoSEQ multiplex PCR; TCRdb's copy keeps in-frame clones and lacks some. This table has about 140,000 clones, roughly 50% appearing once. Input material: CD4+ T cells sorted from blood. Every receptor here comes from a human donor in good health. The CDR3 runs from the conserved cysteine through the conserved F or W. A D gene is named only where the DNA matches it firmly. Size tells how often a clone was seen (once, few, many) or the class of an expanded clone, and some rows leave it out.

TRBV30	TRBJ1-1	.	TRBD1	CAWSVGTGGFGNTEAFF	TGTGCCTGGAGTGTAGGGACAGGGGGGTTTGGGAACACTGAAGCTTTCTTT
TRBV29-1	TRBJ2-7	.	.	CSVDTATEQYF	TGCAGCGTTGATACCGCGACAGAGCAGTACTTC
TRBV7-2	TRBJ2-5	.	TRBD2	CASDYGRAGETQYF	TGTGCCAGCGACTATGGGAGGGCCGGGGAGACCCAGTACTTC
TRBV29-1	TRBJ1-5	few	.	CSVERSDHSNQPQHF	TGCAGCGTTGAAAGGTCGGACCATAGCAATCAGCCCCAGCATTTT
TRBV7-2	TRBJ2-4	few	.	CASSLGSYPAKNIQYF	TGTGCCAGCAGCTTGGGATCCTATCCAGCCAAAAACATTCAGTACTTC
TRBV4-1	TRBJ2-3	.	.	CASSLLGDTDTQYF	TGCGCCAGCAGCCTACTCGGGGACACAGATACGCAGTATTTT
TRBV5-5	TRBJ2-1	.	TRBD2	CASSLLLSAGGYNEQFF	TGTGCCAGCAGCCTCCTCTTGTCAGCGGGAGGCTACAATGAGCAGTTCTTC
TRBV29-1	TRBJ1-3	.	.	CSVIFSGNTIYF	TGCAGCGTTATCTTCTCTGGAAACACCATATATTTT
TRBV6-5	TRBJ2-7	.	TRBD2	CASNRGGARTYEQYF	TGTGCCAGCAACCGCGGGGGGGCTAGAACCTACGAGCAGTACTTC
TRBV6-5	TRBJ2-5	many	.	CASSYTGSGTQYF	TGTGCCAGCAGTTACACCGGAAGCGGGACACAGTACTTC
TRBV5-6	TRBJ2-5	many	.	CASSLKETQYF	TGTGCCAGCAGCTTGAAAGAGACCCAGTACTTC
TRBV7-2	TRBJ1-5	.	.	CASSEFINQPQHF	TGTGCCAGCAGCGAATTTATAAATCAGCCCCAGCATTTT
TRBV7-9	TRBJ1-1	medium-sized	.	CASSLYDENTEAFF	TGTGCCAGCAGCTTATACGACGAGAACACTGAAGCTTTCTTT
TRBV15	TRBJ2-1	.	.	CATSRDRGRDEQFF	TGTGCCACCAGCAGAGACAGGGGCCGGGATGAGCAGTTCTTC
TRBV9	TRBJ2-1	.	TRBD2	CASSSGTTYNEQFF	TGTGCCAGCAGCTCCGGGACTACTTACAATGAGCAGTTCTTC
TRBV28	TRBJ2-7	.	.	CASSLLGNTIGDEQYF	TGTGCCAGCAGTTTATTGGGGAACACCATTGGGGACGAGCAGTACTTC
TRBV6-1	TRBJ2-2	.	.	CASTLAGNTGELFF	TGTGCCAGCACGTTGGCAGGGAACACCGGGGAGCTGTTTTTT
TRBV29-1	TRBJ2-1	few	TRBD2	CSVGPLRLAANNNEQFF	TGCAGCGTTGGGCCCTTAAGACTAGCGGCCAACAACAATGAGCAGTTCTTC
TRBV20-1	TRBJ2-1	few	.	CSARDSVGWLF	TGCAGTGCTAGAGATAGCGTGGGGTGGCTCTTC
TRBV15	TRBJ2-2	.	.	CATSRDLAGSGELFF	TGTGCCACCAGCAGAGACCTGGCTGGATCGGGGGAGCTGTTTTTT
TRBV6-1	TRBJ1-1	few	.	CASSELRGNTEAFF	TGTGCCAGCAGTGAATTACGGGGGAACACTGAAGCTTTCTTT
TRBV15	TRBJ2-2	few	.	CATSREGTYTGELFF	TGTGCCACCAGCAGAGAAGGCACGTACACCGGGGAGCTGTTTTTT
TRBV5-1	TRBJ2-2	.	TRBD1	CASHRGNTGELFF	TGCGCCAGCCACAGGGGTAACACCGGGGAGCTGTTTTTT
TRBV27	TRBJ2-5	few	.	CPGPNQETQYF	TGCCCTGGACCTAACCAAGAGACCCAGTACTTC
TRBV30	TRBJ2-7	.	.	CAWTRGSSYEQYF	TGTGCCTGGACACGGGGATCCTCCTACGAGCAGTACTTC
TRBV7-9	TRBJ2-5	.	TRBD1	CASSLNAYRGETQYF	TGTGCCAGCAGCTTAAACGCCTACAGGGGAGAGACCCAGTACTTC
TRBV6-5	TRBJ2-7	.	TRBD2	CASIGLAGYEQYF	TGTGCCAGCATTGGGCTAGCGGGCTACGAGCAGTACTTC
TRBV2	TRBJ2-1	.	.	CARREDNEQFF	TGTGCCAGAAGGGAGGACAATGAGCAGTTCTTC
TRBV2	TRBJ2-7	medium-sized	.	CASSVWREQYF	TGTGCCAGCAGTGTTTGGAGGGAGCAGTACTTC
TRBV9	TRBJ2-1	few	.	CASSVEGLSYNEQFF	TGTGCCAGCAGCGTAGAAGGACTTTCCTACAATGAGCAGTTCTTC
TRBV6-5	TRBJ1-6	few	TRBD1	CASSPGTVNSPLHF	TGTGCCAGCAGCCCCGGGACAGTTAATTCACCCCTCCACTTT
TRBV7-9	TRBJ1-2	few	.	CASSFNREAYTF	TGTGCCAGCAGCTTTAACAGGGAAGCCTACACCTTC
TRBV5-1	TRBJ2-1	.	.	CASSLAYSYNEQFF	TGCGCCAGCAGCTTAGCGTACTCCTACAATGAGCAGTTCTTC
TRBV28	TRBJ2-3	.	.	CASSAQSTDTQYF	TGTGCCAGCAGTGCACAGAGCACAGATACGCAGTATTTT
TRBV10-2	TRBJ2-3	few	.	CASTAGNSGTDTQYF	TGCGCCAGCACAGCTGGGAACAGCGGGACAGATACGCAGTATTTT
TRBV29-1	TRBJ2-1	.	TRBD1	CSVEARTGRSSEQFF	TGCAGCGTTGAGGCCAGGACAGGGAGGTCAAGTGAGCAGTTCTTC
TRBV30	TRBJ2-1	.	.	CAWSVVQEGEQFF	TGTGCCTGGAGTGTAGTCCAGGAGGGTGAGCAGTTCTTC
TRBV11-2	TRBJ1-5	.	.	CASSFSSGFGQPQHF	TGTGCCAGCAGCTTCTCATCGGGGTTCGGGCAGCCCCAGCATTTT
TRBV2	TRBJ2-2	.	TRBD1	CASSIGQGASGELFF	TGTGCCAGCAGTATAGGACAGGGGGCAAGCGGGGAGCTGTTTTTT
TRBV7-8	TRBJ2-1	.	.	CASSLVHEQFF	TGTGCCAGCAGCTTAGTCCATGAGCAGTTCTTC
TRBV2	TRBJ2-5	.	.	CASSEVGRASAAQYF	TGTGCCAGCAGTGAAGTTGGCAGAGCCTCGGCGGCCCAGTACTTC
TRBV25-1	TRBJ2-3	.	TRBD1	CASSEWAGGLDTQYF	TGTGCCAGCAGTGAATGGGCAGGGGGTTTAGATACGCAGTATTTT
TRBV29-1	TRBJ2-7	.	.	CSVRDPGVEQYF	TGCAGCGTTCGGGACCCCGGAGTCGAGCAGTACTTC
TRBV2	TRBJ2-2	.	.	CASRPSLNTGELFF	TGTGCCAGCAGACCTTCCTTGAACACCGGGGAGCTGTTTTTT
TRBV5-1	TRBJ1-1	few	.	CASTVGVNTEAFF	TGCGCCAGCACCGTCGGGGTGAACACTGAAGCTTTCTTT
TRBV29-1	TRBJ1-2	few	.	CSVDNYGYTF	TGCAGCGTGGACAACTATGGCTACACCTTC
TRBV6-5	TRBJ1-1	.	.	CASSNPQGRGTEAFF	TGTGCCAGCAGTAACCCACAGGGCAGGGGCACTGAAGCTTTCTTT
TRBV6-5	TRBJ1-5	.	TRBD1	CASSYSAGGVQPQHF	TGTGCCAGCAGTTACTCAGCAGGGGGTGTACAGCCCCAGCATTTT
TRBV7-9	TRBJ2-5	.	.	CASSPSGIVSETQYF	TGTGCCAGCAGCCCATCCGGTATCGTTTCGGAGACCCAGTACTTC
TRBV7-8	TRBJ2-7	.	.	CASSLQAVPYEQYF	TGTGCCAGCAGCTTACAGGCAGTGCCCTACGAGCAGTACTTC
TRBV7-6	TRBJ1-1	once	.	CASSLATDNTEAFF	TGTGCCAGCAGCTTAGCGACGGATAACACTGAAGCTTTCTTT
TRBV5-4	TRBJ2-3	.	.	CASIRAGSPVDTQYF	TGTGCCAGCATCCGAGCGGGCAGCCCTGTAGATACGCAGTATTTT